The clone carrying this T cell receptor (beta chain) was recorded at least ten times. MiXCR was run by TCRdb on the 5' RACE reads, yielding one entry per CDR3 protein. The table lists over 12,000 distinct CDR3 sequences, under 25% of them singletons, with around half in the top ten. This record comes from a study of T-cell memory formation after mild COVID-19. CDR3 size: 13 residues. CDR1 is SGHTA, CDR2 FQGTGA, per germline. The V end was cut by 4 bases, the J end by 5 bases, with 10 bases between. This clonotype originated in an adult woman who had mild COVID-19 (a few samples of this study predate the infection). Cell type and time point are not known. The chain employs TRBV7-3 and TRBJ2-3; D remains ambiguous. Sequencing was performed on PBMCs or a T cell subset sorted from them (not recorded which). CDR3 bases: TGTGCCAGCAGCTCAATCCGCCAAGATACGCAGTATTTT. Its protein product is CASSSIRQDTQYF.